The 29 T cell receptor beta chains below all came from one sample that was sequenced in a study of beta chain features in type 1 diabetes. Sequencing targeted expressed TCRB transcripts, as all isolated RNA had been reverse transcribed. Clones were read by immunoSEQ multiplex PCR, and TCRdb kept only the in-frame ones, dropping some. The table includes approximately 170,000 clones, about 9.8% detected once. The sequencing input was central memory CD4+ T cells from blood. The receptors here all came from a woman between 18 and 29 years old in good health.

The V and J genes are TRBV11-2 and TRBJ2-6; the match to TRBD1 covers 7 bases. This CDR3 spans 17 amino acids. CDR1 SGHAT and CDR2 FQNNGV come from the germline V gene. The V and J ends lost 5 bases and 0 bases, in that order; junction bases with no gene match: 7. CDR3 in DNA: TGTGCCAGCAGCCCCGGGACAGTGACCTCTGGGGCCAACGTCCTGACTTTC. It translates to CASSPGTVTSGANVLTF.

The chain carries TRBV2 and TRBJ2-7, with D perhaps TRBD1 (5 bases). Trimming pared 6 bases from V and 3 bases from J, leaving 15 bases between. Germline assignment: CDR1 SNHLY and CDR2 FYNNEI. The length of the CDR3 is 14 residues. CDR3 DNA sequence: TGTGCCAGCAGATCAGGGCCCCTGCACTACGAGCAGTACTTC. It is translated as CASRSGPLHYEQYF.

This chain joins TRBV4-2 and TRBJ2-1, with 13 bases fitting TRBD2. Looked up from germline, CDR1 is LGHNA and CDR2 is YNFKEQ. The CDR3 totals 19 residues. With V trimmed by 0 bases and J by 8 bases, 13 bases remained unmatched. CDR3 DNA: TGTGCCAGCAGCCAAGATCGGTCACTAGCGGGAGGGCGCAAGGATGAGCAGTTCTTC. Translated, it gives CASSQDRSLAGGRKDEQFF.

This clone was detected only a few times. The chain joins TRBV5-1 to TRBJ2-1; possibly TRBD2 for D (7 bases). Germline lookup yields CDR1 SGHRS and CDR2 YFSETQ. The CDR3 covers 16 residues. V was cut by 2 bases and J by 6 bases, with 18 bases left in between. In DNA, the CDR3 is TGCGCCAGCAGCTTTAGCGCCAGGGGAGGGGGCAATGAGCAGTTCTTC. This translates into CASSFSARGGGNEQFF.

The chain employs TRBV5-4 and TRBJ1-2; D is possibly TRBD1 (5 bases). Germline V CDR1 and CDR2: SGHNT, YYREEE (reference sequence). This CDR3 has 16 amino acids. Trimming stripped 3 bases from V and 5 bases from J, with 20 bases between. In DNA form, the CDR3 reads TGTGCCAGCAGCTCTTCGGGACGATGGGAGGGGTATGGCTACACCTTC. It encodes CASSSSGRWEGYGYTF.

Only a few counts were recorded for this clone. This chain links TRBV5-1 with TRBJ2-5, with 9 positions matching TRBD1. V trimming: 3 bases; J trimming: 5 bases; junction bases outside the gene matches: 5. The CDR3 totals 14 residues. Germline lookup yields CDR1 SGHRS and CDR2 YFSETQ. CDR3 loop: CASSYGTGRETQYF. CDR3 nucleotides: TGCGCCAGCAGCTACGGGACAGGGCGGGAGACCCAGTACTTC.

This clone was found a few times. The chain uses TRBV5-1 and TRBJ2-5; the D gene is possibly TRBD1 (5 bases). Germline lookup yields CDR1 SGHRS and CDR2 YFSETQ. The CDR3 consists of 15 residues. Trimming shortened V by 0 bases and J by 2 bases, and 11 bases separated the two germline ends. The CDR3: CASSLDAGPQETQYF. CDR3 nucleotides: TGCGCCAGCAGCTTGGATGCAGGGCCGCAAGAGACCCAGTACTTC.

This clone showed up just a few times. V usage is TRBV5-6 and J usage is TRBJ2-3; D is uncertain. The CDR3 runs to 16 residues. Germline V gives CDR1 SGHDT, CDR2 YYEEEE. Trimming took 2 bases from V and 3 from J, leaving 16 bases between them. CDR3 loop: CASSFLGGERTDTQYF. CDR3 nucleotide sequence: TGTGCCAGCAGCTTTTTAGGTGGAGAAAGAACAGATACGCAGTATTTT.

This clone occurred a few times. The chain carries TRBV18 and TRBJ2-2; the D gene is possibly TRBD1 (6 bases). The V end lost 3 bases, the J end lost 3 bases, and 8 bases lay between the germline ends. The CDR3 has 14 residues. CDR1 and CDR2 (germline): KGHSH, LQKENI. CDR3 protein: CASSPQGYTGELFF. Written as DNA, the CDR3 is TGTGCCAGCTCACCTCAGGGGTACACCGGGGAGCTGTTTTTT.

This clone was seen more than once but under ten times. The chain couples TRBV5-1 to TRBJ2-1, with D unclear. Trimming removed 3 bases from V and 3 bases from J, with 10 bases in between. Germline CDR1 reads SGHRS; CDR2 reads YFSETQ. The CDR3 length is 14 residues. The CDR3 here is CASSSLLVYNEQFF. The CDR3 DNA is TGCGCCAGCAGCTCCCTGCTAGTCTACAATGAGCAGTTCTTC.

The chain uses TRBV4-2 and TRBJ2-3; perhaps TRBD1 as D (5 bases). The CDR3 contains 17 residues. Germline CDR1 LGHNA, CDR2 YNFKEQ. V lost 3 bases, J lost 2 bases, and 18 bases lay in between. The CDR3 bases are TGTGCCAGCAGCCAGGGGCAGGGCCCCGACTCCACAGATACGCAGTATTTT. Residues: CASSQGQGPDSTDTQYF.

V gene TRBV27 combines with J gene TRBJ2-5; 9 bases match TRBD2. The CDR3 is 15 amino acids. Per germline, CDR1 MNHEY and CDR2 SMNVEV (reference sequence). The J segment lost 5 bases and the V segment lost 7 bases, leaving 11 bases of the junction unmatched. The CDR3 here is CASTHFSGSEETQYF. The CDR3 coding sequence is TGTGCCAGCACCCACTTTAGCGGGAGCGAGGAGACCCAGTACTTC.

This chain uses TRBV18 with TRBJ2-7; 7 bases agree with TRBD1. Germline V gene lookup returns CDR1 KGHSH and CDR2 LQKENI. The V and J ends lost 4 bases and 5 bases, in that order; junction bases with no gene match: 2. This CDR3 region has 12 residues. The CDR3 loop reads CASSRDRDEQYF. DNA for the CDR3: TGTGCCAGCTCACGAGACAGGGACGAGCAGTACTTC.

This clone was observed many times. The chain has TRBV7-9 and TRBJ2-5, with D tentatively TRBD1 (5 bases). The CDR3 runs to 14 residues. Trimming took off 2 bases at V and 3 bases at J, with 10 bases between the two ends. Germline V gene lookup returns CDR1 SEHNR and CDR2 FQNEAQ (reference sequence). This CDR3 reads CASSLWGREETQYF. In nucleotides, the CDR3 is TGTGCCAGCAGCTTATGGGGCAGGGAAGAGACCCAGTACTTC.

This rearrangement joins TRBV10-3 to TRBJ1-5; 7 bases agree with TRBD1. J was trimmed by 7 bases and V by 0 bases; bases with no gene match: 6. CDR1 is ENHRY and CDR2 is SYGVKD in the germline V gene. The CDR3 contains 15 residues. DNA of the CDR3: TGTGCCATCAGTGAGTCCCGGGACAGAACGCAGCCCCAGCATTTT. Protein product: CAISESRDRTQPQHF.

The chain couples TRBV29-1 to TRBJ1-4; 8 bases fit TRBD1. Unmatched junction bases numbered 8, after V lost 7 bases and J lost 4 bases. Germline CDR1 and CDR2: SQVTM and ANQGSEA. CDR3 length: 14 amino acids. CDR3 DNA sequence: TGCAGCGCAAGATCCGGACAGGGTAATGAAAAACTGTTTTTT. It yields the protein CSARSGQGNEKLFF.

The rearrangement links TRBV2 to TRBJ2-2, with D maybe TRBD2 (5 bases). Trimming took off 4 bases at V and 0 bases at J, with 9 bases between the two ends. CDR3 size: 15 residues. Germline values: CDR1 SNHLY, CDR2 FYNNEI. This chain's CDR3 is CASSGLASNTGELFF. CDR3 bases: TGTGCCAGCAGTGGGCTAGCCTCGAACACCGGGGAGCTGTTTTTT.

This clone was counted between two and nine times. V usage is TRBV18 and J usage is TRBJ1-2, with 9 bases aligning to TRBD1. The CDR3 loop spans 16 amino acids. The V gene end was trimmed by 3 bases and the J gene end by 5 bases; junction bases not matched to a gene: 10. Germline V gene data show CDR1 as KGHSH and CDR2 as LQKENI. CDR3 bases: TGTGCCAGCTCACCTCTGCCGGGACAGGGACCGTATGGCTACACCTTC. This codes for CASSPLPGQGPYGYTF.

The V call is TRBV7-2, the J call TRBJ1-2; a possible D gene is TRBD1 (5 bases). CDR3 length equals 11 residues. V was clipped by 3 bases and J by 8 bases, with 7 bases between them. The germline V gene has CDR1 SGHTA and CDR2 FQGNSA. The chain's CDR3 is CASSLTVGYTF. The CDR3 DNA sequence: TGTGCCAGCAGCTTGACAGTAGGCTACACCTTC.

V gene TRBV19 combines with J gene TRBJ1-2; TRBD1 aligns across 9 bases. Germline CDR1 reads LNHDA; CDR2 reads SQIVND (reference sequence). V shed 9 bases and J 3 bases; nucleotides not matched to a gene: 5. The CDR3 is 13 residues long. The CDR3 protein is CASGTGRYYGYTF. CDR3 coding DNA: TGTGCCAGCGGGACAGGGAGATACTATGGCTACACCTTC.

This clone was counted at least ten times. Here the CDR3 reads CASSPDRIVRGYTF. CDR3 coding DNA: TGTGCCAGCAGCCCAGACAGGATAGTTCGTGGCTACACCTTC. The rearrangement links TRBV7-2 to TRBJ1-2; tentatively, D is TRBD1 (6 bases). Germline CDR1 reads SGHTA; CDR2 reads FQGNSA. Trimming took 5 bases from V and 7 from J, leaving 17 bases between them. This CDR3 comprises 14 residues.

The chain links TRBV5-6 to TRBJ2-1; a weak D match, TRBD2 (6 bases). Germline CDR1 SGHDT, CDR2 YYEEEE. The CDR3 contains 13 residues. Trimming took 7 bases from V and 1 from J, leaving 9 bases between them. The CDR3 is CASRSGSYNEQFF. For the CDR3, the DNA is TGTGCCAGCCGTAGCGGATCCTACAATGAGCAGTTCTTC.

This clone occurred many times. V gene TRBV6-6 combines with J gene TRBJ1-2; maybe TRBD1 (5 bases). Trimming took off 0 bases at V and 6 bases at J, with 11 bases between the two ends. Germline CDR1 reads MNHNY; CDR2 reads SVGAGI (reference sequence). The CDR3 covers 14 residues. In DNA, the CDR3 is TGTGCCAGCAGTTACTCGGGGCAGTCGGATGGCTACACCTTC. It encodes CASSYSGQSDGYTF.

Comments on this clone: Other DNA variants within this sample encode the same CDR3. The CDR3 sequence: CASSEVRGDTGELFF. The CDR3 bases are TGTGCCAGCAGTGAAGTACGGGGGGACACCGGGGAGCTGTTTTTT. The J gene is TRBJ2-2, the V gene TRBV25-1; 7 bases agree with TRBD2. The V gene end was trimmed by 2 bases and the J gene end by 3 bases; junction bases not matched to a gene: 3. This CDR3 has 15 amino acids. Germline V gives CDR1 MGHDK, CDR2 SYGVNS.

Comments on this clone: A much larger clone is a single base away; this may be a read error. This chain joins TRBV7-2 and TRBJ1-1; 8 positions match TRBD1. This CDR3 comprises 13 residues. Germline lookup yields CDR1 SGHTA and CDR2 FQGNSA. V trimming: 3 bases; J trimming: 4 bases; junction bases outside the gene matches: 1. The chain's CDR3 is CASSFTGGTEAFF. The CDR3 DNA is TGTGCCAGCAGCTTTACAGGGGGCACTGAAGCTTTCTTT. Combining the CDR3 with reference TRBV7-2 and TRBJ1-1 gives the whole variable domain GAGVSQSPSNKVTEKGKDVELRCDPISGHTALYWYRQSLGQGLEFLIYFQGNSAPDKSGLPSDRFSAERTGGSVSTLTIQRTQQEDSAVYLCASSFTGGTEAFFGQGTRLTVV.

This clone was found a few times. This chain uses TRBV30 with TRBJ2-7; 11 bases agree with TRBD2. Germline-derived CDR1 and CDR2 are GTSNPN and SVGIG (reference sequence). J lost 2 bases, V lost 4 bases, and 4 bases had no gene match. This CDR3 is built from 14 residues. The CDR3 loop reads CAWMGTSGAYEQYF. As DNA, the CDR3 is TGTGCCTGGATGGGGACTAGCGGAGCCTACGAGCAGTACTTC.

The genes are TRBV5-1 and TRBJ2-5; D may be TRBD1 (6 bases). V was clipped by 4 bases and J by 1 base, with 20 bases between them. The V gene's germline CDR1 is SGHRS and CDR2 YFSETQ. The CDR3 is made up of 17 amino acids. The CDR3 is CASSVGRDRTSQETQYF. CDR3 in DNA: TGCGCCAGCAGCGTGGGGAGAGACAGGACCTCCCAAGAGACCCAGTACTTC.

About this clone: Other DNA sequences within the sample encode an identical CDR3. This chain connects TRBV4-3 to TRBJ2-3, with 7 bases aligning to TRBD1. This CDR3 has 13 amino acids. Trimming removed 4 bases from V and 3 bases from J; junction bases left unmatched: 1. Germline CDR1 LGHNA, CDR2 YSLEER. The CDR3 DNA reads TGCGCCAGCAGCCCGACAGGGACAGATACGCAGTATTTT. Protein product: CASSPTGTDTQYF.

This chain links TRBV4-1 with TRBJ2-1, with TRBD2 matching 14 bases. The CDR3 extends over 15 amino acids. Germline V CDR1 and CDR2: MGHRA, YSYEKL. V trimming: 1 base; J trimming: 10 bases; junction bases outside the gene matches: 3. The CDR3 coding sequence is TGCGCCAGCAGCCAAGTTGGACTAGCGGGAGGAGAGCAGTTCTTC. Protein: CASSQVGLAGGEQFF.